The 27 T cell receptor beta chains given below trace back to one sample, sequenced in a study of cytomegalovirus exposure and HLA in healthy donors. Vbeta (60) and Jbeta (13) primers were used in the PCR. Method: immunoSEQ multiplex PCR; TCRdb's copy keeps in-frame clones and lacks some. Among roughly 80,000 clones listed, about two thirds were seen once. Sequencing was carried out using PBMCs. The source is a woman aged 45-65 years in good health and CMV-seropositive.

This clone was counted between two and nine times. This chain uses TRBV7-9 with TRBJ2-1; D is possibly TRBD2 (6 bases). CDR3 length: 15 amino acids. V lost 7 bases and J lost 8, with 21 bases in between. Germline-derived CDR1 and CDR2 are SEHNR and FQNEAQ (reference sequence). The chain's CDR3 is CASTPLRPSADEQFF. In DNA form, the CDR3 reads TGTGCCAGCACCCCACTCCGTCCTAGCGCGGATGAGCAGTTCTTC.

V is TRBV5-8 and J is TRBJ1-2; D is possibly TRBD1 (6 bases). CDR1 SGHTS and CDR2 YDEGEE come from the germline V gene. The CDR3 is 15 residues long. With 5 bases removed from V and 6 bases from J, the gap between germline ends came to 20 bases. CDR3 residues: CASRFRDTRRDGYTF. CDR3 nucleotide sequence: TGTGCCAGCAGGTTCCGGGACACCCGGCGGGATGGCTACACCTTC.

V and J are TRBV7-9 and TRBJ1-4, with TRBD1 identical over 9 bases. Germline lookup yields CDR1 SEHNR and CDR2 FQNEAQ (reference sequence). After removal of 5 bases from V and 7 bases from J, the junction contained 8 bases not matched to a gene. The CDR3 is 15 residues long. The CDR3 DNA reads TGTGCCAGCAGCCCGGGACAGGGACAGGGTGAAAAACTGTTTTTT. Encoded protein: CASSPGQGQGEKLFF.

As DNA, the CDR3 is TGCGCCAGCAGCCATGGGGAGGGACAGGCTCAAGAAGCTTTCTTT. It specifies CASSHGEGQAQEAFF. The rearrangement joins TRBV4-1 to TRBJ1-1; 8 bases agree with TRBD1. The CDR3 contains 15 residues. The V gene's germline CDR1 is MGHRA and CDR2 YSYEKL. Trimming removed 3 bases from V and 8 bases from J; junction bases left unmatched: 11.

CDR3 nucleotides: TGTGCCAGCAGTTCGCCTGACAGGGGCAGTCAGCCCCAGCATTTT. It specifies CASSSPDRGSQPQHF. The chain uses TRBV28 and TRBJ1-5; TRBD1 aligns across 8 bases. J gave up 6 bases and V 4 bases, and 8 bases lay outside the gene matches. The CDR3 has 15 residues. Germline loops: CDR1 MDHEN, CDR2 SYDVKM. Based on the CDR3 plus reference TRBV28 and TRBJ1-5, the full variable domain is DVKVTQSSRYLVKRTGEKVFLECVQDMDHENMFWYRQDPGLGLRLIYFSYDVKMKEKGDIPEGYSVSREKKERFSLILESASTNQTSMYLCASSSPDRGSQPQHFGDGTRLSIL.

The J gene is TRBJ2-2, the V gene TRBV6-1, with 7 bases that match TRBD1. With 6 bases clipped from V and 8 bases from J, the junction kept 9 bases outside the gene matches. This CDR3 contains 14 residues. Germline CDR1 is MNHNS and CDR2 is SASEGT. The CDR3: CASRVDRVAGELFF. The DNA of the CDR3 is TGTGCCAGCAGGGTTGACAGGGTAGCGGGGGAGCTGTTTTTT.

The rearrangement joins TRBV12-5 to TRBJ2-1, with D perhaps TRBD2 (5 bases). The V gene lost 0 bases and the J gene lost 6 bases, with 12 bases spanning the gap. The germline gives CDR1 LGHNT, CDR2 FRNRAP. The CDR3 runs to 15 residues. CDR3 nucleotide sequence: TGTGCTAGTGGTTTGGTAACGGAAGGGAGCAATGAGCAGTTCTTC. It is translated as CASGLVTEGSNEQFF.

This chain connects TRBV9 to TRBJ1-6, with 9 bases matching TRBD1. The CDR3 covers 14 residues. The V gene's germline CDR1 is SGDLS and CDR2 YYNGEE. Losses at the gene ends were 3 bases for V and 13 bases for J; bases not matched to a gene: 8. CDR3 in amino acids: CASSETGGIIPLHF. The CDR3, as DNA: TGTGCCAGCAGCGAGACAGGGGGGATAATCCCCCTCCACTTT.

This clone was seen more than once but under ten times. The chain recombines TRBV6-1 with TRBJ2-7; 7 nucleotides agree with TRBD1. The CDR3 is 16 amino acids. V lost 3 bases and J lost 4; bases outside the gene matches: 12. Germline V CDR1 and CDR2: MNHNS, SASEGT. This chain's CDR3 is CASSESGTVLGYEQYV. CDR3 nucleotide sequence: TGTGCCAGCAGTGAGTCCGGGACAGTCCTTGGGTACGAGCAGTACGTC.

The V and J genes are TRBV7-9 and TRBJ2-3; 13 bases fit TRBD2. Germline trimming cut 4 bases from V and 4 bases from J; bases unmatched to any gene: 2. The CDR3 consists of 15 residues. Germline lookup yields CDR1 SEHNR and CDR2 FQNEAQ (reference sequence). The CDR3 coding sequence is TGTGCCAGCAGCTATACTAGCGGGGGGGCAGATACGCAGTATTTT. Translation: CASSYTSGGADTQYF.

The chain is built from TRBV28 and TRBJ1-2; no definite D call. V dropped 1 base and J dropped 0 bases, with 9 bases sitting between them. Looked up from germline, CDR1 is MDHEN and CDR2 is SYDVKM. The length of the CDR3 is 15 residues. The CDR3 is CASSLYGSANYGYTF. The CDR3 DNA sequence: TGTGCCAGCAGTTTATATGGCAGTGCTAACTATGGCTACACCTTC.

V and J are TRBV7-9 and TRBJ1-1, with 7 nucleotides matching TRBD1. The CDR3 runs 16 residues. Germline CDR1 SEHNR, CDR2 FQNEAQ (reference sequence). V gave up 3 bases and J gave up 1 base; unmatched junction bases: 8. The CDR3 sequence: CASSFQTGAGNTEAFF. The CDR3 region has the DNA TGTGCCAGCAGCTTCCAAACAGGGGCTGGGAACACTGAAGCTTTCTTT.

In DNA, the CDR3 is TGTGCCAGCAGCCTGAGGAGGCTCCCTAGCACAGATACGCAGTATTTT. It encodes CASSLRRLPSTDTQYF. This chain connects TRBV9 to TRBJ2-3, with a tentative D call TRBD2 (5 bases). Looked up from germline, CDR1 is SGDLS and CDR2 is YYNGEE. V was pared by 4 bases and J by 0 bases, with 15 bases between. This CDR3 has 16 amino acids.

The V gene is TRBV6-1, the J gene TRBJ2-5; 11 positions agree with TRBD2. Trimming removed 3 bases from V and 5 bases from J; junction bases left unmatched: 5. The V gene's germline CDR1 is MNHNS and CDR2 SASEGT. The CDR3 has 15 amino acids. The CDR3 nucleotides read TGTGCCAGCAGTGAGTCCCTAGCGGGGGGTGAGACCCAGTACTTC. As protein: CASSESLAGGETQYF.

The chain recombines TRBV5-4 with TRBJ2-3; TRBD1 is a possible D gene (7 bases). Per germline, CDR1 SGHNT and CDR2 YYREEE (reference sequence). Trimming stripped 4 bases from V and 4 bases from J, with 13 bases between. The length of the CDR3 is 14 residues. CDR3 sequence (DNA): TGTGCCAGCAGCCCTGCAGGGGGGTCAGATACGCAGTATTTT. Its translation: CASSPAGGSDTQYF.

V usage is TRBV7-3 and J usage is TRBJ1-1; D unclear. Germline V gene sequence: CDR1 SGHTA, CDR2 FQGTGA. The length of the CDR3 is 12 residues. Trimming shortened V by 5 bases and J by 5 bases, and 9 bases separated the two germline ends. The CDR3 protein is CASSQPGTEAFF. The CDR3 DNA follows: TGTGCCAGCAGCCAACCGGGAACTGAAGCTTTCTTT.

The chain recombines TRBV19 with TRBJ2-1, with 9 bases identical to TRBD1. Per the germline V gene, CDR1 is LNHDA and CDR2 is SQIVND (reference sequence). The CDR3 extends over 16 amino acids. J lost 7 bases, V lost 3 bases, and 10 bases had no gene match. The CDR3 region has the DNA TGTGCCAGTAGTATTCCCGGACAGGGGACGCGGAATGAGCAGTTCTTC. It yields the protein CASSIPGQGTRNEQFF.

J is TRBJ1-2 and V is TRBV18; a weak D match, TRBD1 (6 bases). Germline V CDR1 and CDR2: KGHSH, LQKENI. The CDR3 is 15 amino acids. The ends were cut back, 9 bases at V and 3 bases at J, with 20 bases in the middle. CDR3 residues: CASRSGQISHYGYTF. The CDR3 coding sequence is TGTGCCAGTCGCTCCGGACAGATCTCCCACTATGGCTACACCTTC.

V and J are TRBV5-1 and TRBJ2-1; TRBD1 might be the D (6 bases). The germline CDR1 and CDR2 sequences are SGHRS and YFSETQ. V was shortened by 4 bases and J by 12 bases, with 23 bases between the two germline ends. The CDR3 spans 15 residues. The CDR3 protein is CASSLDVDSILSQFF. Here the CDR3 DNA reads TGCGCCAGCAGCCTTGATGTGGACAGTATTTTGTCGCAGTTCTTC.

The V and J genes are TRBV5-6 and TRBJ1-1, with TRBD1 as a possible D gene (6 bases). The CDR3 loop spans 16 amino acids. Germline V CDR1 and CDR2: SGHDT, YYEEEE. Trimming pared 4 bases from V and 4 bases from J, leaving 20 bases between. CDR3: CASSPHGGGGSTEAFF. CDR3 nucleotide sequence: TGTGCCAGCAGCCCGCATGGGGGGGGCGGGAGCACTGAAGCTTTCTTT.

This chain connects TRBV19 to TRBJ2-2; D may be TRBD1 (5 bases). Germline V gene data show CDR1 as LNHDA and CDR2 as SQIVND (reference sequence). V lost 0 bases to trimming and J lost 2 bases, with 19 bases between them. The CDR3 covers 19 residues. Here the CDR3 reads CASSIEGMWGRKNTGELFF. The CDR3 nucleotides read TGTGCCAGTAGTATAGAAGGGATGTGGGGCAGAAAAAACACCGGGGAGCTGTTTTTT.

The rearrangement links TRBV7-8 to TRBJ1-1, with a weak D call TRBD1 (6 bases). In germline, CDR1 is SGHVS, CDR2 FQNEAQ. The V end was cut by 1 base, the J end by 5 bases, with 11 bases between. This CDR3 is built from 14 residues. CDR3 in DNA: TGTGCCAGCAGCTTAGTACAGGGCGGGACTGAAGCTTTCTTT. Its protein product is CASSLVQGGTEAFF. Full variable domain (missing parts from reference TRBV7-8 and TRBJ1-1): GAGVSQSPRYKVAKRGQDVALRCDPISGHVSLFWYQQALGQGPEFLTYFQNEAQLDKSGLPSDRFFAERPEGSVSTLKIQRTQQEDSAVYLCASSLVQGGTEAFFGQGTRLTVV.

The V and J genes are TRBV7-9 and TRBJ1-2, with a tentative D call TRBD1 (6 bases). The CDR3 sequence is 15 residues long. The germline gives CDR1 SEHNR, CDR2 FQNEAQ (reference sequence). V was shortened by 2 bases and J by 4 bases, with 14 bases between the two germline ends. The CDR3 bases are TGTGCCAGCAGCTTAACGGGGGGCGCGGGCTATGGCTACACCTTC. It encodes CASSLTGGAGYGYTF. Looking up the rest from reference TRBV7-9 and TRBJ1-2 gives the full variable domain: DTGVSQNPRHKITKRGQNVTFRCDPISEHNRLYWYRQTLGQGPEFLTYFQNEAQLEKSRLLSDRFSAERPKGSFSTLEIQRTEQGDSAMYLCASSLTGGAGYGYTFGSGTRLTVV.

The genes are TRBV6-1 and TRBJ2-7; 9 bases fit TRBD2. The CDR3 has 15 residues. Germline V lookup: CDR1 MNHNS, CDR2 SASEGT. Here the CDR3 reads CATVLAGSDSYEQYF. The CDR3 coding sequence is TGTGCTACGGTGCTAGCGGGGTCAGACTCCTACGAGCAGTACTTC.

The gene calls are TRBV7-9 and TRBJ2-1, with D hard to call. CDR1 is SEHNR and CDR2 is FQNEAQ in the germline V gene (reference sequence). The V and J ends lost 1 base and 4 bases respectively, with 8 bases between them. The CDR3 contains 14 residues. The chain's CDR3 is CASSLGADYNEQFF. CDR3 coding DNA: TGTGCCAGCAGCTTAGGGGCAGATTACAATGAGCAGTTCTTC.

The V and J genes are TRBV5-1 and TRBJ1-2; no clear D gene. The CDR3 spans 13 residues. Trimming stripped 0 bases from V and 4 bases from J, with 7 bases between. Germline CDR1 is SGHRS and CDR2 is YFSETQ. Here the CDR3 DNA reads TGCGCCAGCAGCTTGGGTGAGGCCTATGGCTACACCTTC. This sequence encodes CASSLGEAYGYTF.

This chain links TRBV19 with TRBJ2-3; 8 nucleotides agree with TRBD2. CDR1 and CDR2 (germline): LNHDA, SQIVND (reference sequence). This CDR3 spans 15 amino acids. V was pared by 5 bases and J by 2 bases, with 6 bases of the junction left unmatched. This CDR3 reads CASSPLGGATDTQYF. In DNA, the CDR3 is TGTGCCAGTAGTCCCCTCGGGGGGGCCACAGATACGCAGTATTTT. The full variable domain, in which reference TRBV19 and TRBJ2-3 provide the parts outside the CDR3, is DGGITQSPKYLFRKEGQNVTLSCEQNLNHDAMYWYRQDPGQGLRLIYYSQIVNDFQKGDIAEGYSVSREKKESFPLTVTSAQKNPTAFYLCASSPLGGATDTQYFGPGTRLTVL.